Detailed here is one T cell receptor beta chain. As handled by the study authors: Estimation of nucleated cell counts relied on the amplification of reference gene primers. Assay used: immunoSEQ multiplex PCR; TCRdb lists only in-frame clones, some missing. The V and J calls and the clone size are those of that table, but D and trimming were determined from the DNA. The table shows around 97,000 clones, with over 65% occurring only once. The V gene's germline CDR1 is LNHDA and CDR2 SQIVND (reference sequence). This CDR3 contains 14 residues. Trimming removed 5 bases from V and 7 bases from J; junction bases left unmatched: 10. This specimen comes from a study of blood T cell repertoires in COVID-19.

This chain links TRBV19 with TRBJ2-5, with 7 bases that match TRBD1. The clonotype comes from a human donor in a cohort sampled during active COVID-19. Sequences were obtained from peripheral blood. The CDR3 DNA sequence: TGTGCCAGTAGTTCCCTCACAGGGGCAGGGACCCAGTACTTC. It encodes CASSSLTGAGTQYF.